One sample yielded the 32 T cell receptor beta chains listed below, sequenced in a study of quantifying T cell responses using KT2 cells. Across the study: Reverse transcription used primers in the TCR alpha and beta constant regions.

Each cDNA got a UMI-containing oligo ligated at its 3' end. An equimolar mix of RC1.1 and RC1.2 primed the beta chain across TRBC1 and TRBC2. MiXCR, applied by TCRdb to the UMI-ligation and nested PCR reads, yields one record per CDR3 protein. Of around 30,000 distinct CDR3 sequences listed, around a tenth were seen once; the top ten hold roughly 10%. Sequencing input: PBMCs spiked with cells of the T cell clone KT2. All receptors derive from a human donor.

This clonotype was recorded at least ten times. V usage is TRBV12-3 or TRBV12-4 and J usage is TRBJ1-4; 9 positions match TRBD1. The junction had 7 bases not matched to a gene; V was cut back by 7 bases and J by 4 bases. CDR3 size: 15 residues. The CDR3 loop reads CASTPPGQGNEKLFF. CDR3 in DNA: TGTGCCAGCACCCCACCGGGACAGGGTAATGAAAAACTGTTTTTT.

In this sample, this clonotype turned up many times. The CDR3 region is CASSLRGQGARTEAFF. The CDR3 DNA reads as TGTGCCAGCAGCTTAAGGGGACAGGGGGCGAGGACTGAAGCTTTCTTT. This chain connects TRBV7-3 to TRBJ1-1, with 12 bases that match TRBD1. V lost 1 base, J lost 5 bases, and 5 bases stayed unmatched. The germline CDR1 and CDR2 sequences are SGHTA and FQGTGA. This CDR3 is built from 16 residues.

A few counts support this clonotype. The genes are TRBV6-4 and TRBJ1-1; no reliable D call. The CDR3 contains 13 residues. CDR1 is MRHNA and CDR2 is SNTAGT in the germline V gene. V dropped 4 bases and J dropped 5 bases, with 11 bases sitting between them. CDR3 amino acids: CASSGQPGTEAFF. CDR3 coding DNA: TGTGCCAGCAGTGGTCAACCGGGGACTGAAGCTTTCTTT.

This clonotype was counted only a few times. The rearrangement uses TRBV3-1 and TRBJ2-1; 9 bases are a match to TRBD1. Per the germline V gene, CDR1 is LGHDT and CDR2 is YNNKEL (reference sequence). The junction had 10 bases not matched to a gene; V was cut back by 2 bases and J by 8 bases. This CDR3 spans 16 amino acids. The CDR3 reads CASSQWSTGTGHEQFF. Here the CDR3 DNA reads TGTGCCAGCAGCCAATGGAGTACCGGGACAGGGCATGAGCAGTTCTTC.

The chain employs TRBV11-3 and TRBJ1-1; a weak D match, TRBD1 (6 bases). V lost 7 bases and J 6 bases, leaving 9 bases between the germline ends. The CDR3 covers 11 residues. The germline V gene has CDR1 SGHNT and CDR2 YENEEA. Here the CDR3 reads CASTQGSEAFF. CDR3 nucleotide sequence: TGTGCCAGCACCCAGGGGTCTGAAGCTTTCTTT.

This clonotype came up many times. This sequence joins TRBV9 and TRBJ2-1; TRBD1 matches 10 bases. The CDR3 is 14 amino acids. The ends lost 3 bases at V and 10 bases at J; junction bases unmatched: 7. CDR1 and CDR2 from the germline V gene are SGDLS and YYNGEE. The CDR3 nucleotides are TGTGCCAGCAGCGAATGGGACAGGGGAGGGGAGCAGTTCTTC. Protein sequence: CASSEWDRGGEQFF. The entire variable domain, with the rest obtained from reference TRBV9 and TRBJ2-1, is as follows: DSGVTQTPKHLITATGQRVTLRCSPRSGDLSVYWYQQSLDQGLQFLIQYYNGEERAKGNILERFSAQQFPDLHSELNLSSLELGDSALYFCASSEWDRGGEQFFGPGTRLTVL.

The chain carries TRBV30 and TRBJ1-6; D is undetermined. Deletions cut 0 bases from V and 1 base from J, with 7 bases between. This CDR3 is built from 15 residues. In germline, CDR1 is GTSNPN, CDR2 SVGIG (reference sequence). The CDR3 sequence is CAWSVLGSYNSPLHF. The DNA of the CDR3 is TGTGCCTGGAGTGTCCTGGGATCCTATAATTCACCCCTCCACTTT. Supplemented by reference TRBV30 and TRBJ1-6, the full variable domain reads SQTIHQWPATLVQPVGSPLSLECTVEGTSNPNLYWYRQAAGRGLQLLFYSVGIGQISSEVPQNLSASRPQDRQFILSSKKLLLSDSGFYLCAWSVLGSYNSPLHFGNGTRLTVT.

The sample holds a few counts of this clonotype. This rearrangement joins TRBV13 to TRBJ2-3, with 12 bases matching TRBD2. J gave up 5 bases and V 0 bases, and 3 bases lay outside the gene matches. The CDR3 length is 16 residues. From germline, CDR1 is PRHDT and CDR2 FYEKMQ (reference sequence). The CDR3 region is CASSLGTSGSGDTQYF. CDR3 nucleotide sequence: TGTGCCAGCAGCTTAGGGACTAGCGGGAGTGGAGATACGCAGTATTTT. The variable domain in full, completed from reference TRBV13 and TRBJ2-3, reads AAGVIQSPRHLIKEKRETATLKCYPIPRHDTVYWYQQGPGQDPQFLISFYEKMQSDKGSIPDRFSAQQFSDYHSELNMSSLELGDSALYFCASSLGTSGSGDTQYFGPGTRLTVL.

The CDR3 DNA reads as TGTGCCACCAGTGATGAAACAGGGAAGGGCACAGATACGCAGTATTTT. Amino acid sequence: CATSDETGKGTDTQYF. The chain links TRBV24-1 to TRBJ2-3; D might be TRBD1 (6 bases). V was cut by 3 bases and J by 1 base, with 13 bases left in between. CDR3 size: 16 residues. Germline-derived CDR1 and CDR2 are KGHDR and SFDVKD.

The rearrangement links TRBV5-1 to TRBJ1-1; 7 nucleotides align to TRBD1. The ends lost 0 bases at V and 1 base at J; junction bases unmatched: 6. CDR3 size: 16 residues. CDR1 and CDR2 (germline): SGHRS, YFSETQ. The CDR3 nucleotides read TGCGCCAGCAGCTTGGATGGCAGGGGGAAGAACACTGAAGCTTTCTTT. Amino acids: CASSLDGRGKNTEAFF.

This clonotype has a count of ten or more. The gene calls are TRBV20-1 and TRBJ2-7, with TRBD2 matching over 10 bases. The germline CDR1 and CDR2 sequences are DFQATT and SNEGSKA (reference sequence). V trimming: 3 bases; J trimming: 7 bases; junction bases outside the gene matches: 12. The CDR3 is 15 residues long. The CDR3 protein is CSARGVPGLAREQYF. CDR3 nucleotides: TGCAGTGCTAGGGGAGTTCCGGGACTAGCGAGAGAGCAGTACTTC.

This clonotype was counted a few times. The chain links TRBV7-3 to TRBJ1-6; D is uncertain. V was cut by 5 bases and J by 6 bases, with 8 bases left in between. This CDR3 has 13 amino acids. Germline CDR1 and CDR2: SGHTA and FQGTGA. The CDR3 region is CASSPSPNSPLHF. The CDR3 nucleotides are TGTGCCAGCAGCCCTTCACCTAATTCACCCCTCCACTTT.

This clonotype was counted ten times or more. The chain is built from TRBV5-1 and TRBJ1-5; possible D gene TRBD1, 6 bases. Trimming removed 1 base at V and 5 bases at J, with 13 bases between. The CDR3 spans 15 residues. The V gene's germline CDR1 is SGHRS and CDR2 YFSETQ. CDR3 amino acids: CASSLWGGADQPQHF. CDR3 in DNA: TGCGCCAGCAGCTTGTGGGGGGGCGCGGATCAGCCCCAGCATTTT.

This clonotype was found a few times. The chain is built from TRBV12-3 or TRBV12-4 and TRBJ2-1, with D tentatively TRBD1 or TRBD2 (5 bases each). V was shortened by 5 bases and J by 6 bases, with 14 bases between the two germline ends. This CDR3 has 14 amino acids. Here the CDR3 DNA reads TGTGCCAGCAGTCCCCCCCAGGGACGCAATGAGCAGTTCTTC. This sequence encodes CASSPPQGRNEQFF.

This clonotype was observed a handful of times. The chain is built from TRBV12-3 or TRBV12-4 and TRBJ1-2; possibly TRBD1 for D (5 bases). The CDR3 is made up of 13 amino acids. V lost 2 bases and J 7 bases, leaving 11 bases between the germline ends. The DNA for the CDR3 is TGTGCCAGCAGTTTAACGGGGGTTCTTGGCTACACCTTC. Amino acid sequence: CASSLTGVLGYTF.

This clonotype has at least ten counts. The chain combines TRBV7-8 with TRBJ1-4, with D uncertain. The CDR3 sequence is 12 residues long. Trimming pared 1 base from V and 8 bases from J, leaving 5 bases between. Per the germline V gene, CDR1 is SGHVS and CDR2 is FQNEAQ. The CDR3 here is CASSLVREKLFF. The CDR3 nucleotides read TGTGCCAGCAGCTTAGTGCGGGAAAAACTGTTTTTT.

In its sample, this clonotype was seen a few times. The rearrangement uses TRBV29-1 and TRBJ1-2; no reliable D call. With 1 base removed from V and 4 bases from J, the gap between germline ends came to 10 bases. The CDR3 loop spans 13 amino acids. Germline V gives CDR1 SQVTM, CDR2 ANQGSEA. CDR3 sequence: CSVEGKAVYGYTF. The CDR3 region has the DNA TGCAGCGTTGAAGGAAAGGCAGTCTATGGCTACACCTTC.

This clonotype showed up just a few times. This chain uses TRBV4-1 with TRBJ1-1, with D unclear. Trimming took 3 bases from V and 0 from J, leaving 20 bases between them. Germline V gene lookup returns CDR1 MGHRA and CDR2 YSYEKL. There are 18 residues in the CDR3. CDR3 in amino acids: CASSHSALRTSVNTEAFF. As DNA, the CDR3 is TGCGCCAGCAGCCATTCCGCCCTACGGACGTCAGTGAACACTGAAGCTTTCTTT.

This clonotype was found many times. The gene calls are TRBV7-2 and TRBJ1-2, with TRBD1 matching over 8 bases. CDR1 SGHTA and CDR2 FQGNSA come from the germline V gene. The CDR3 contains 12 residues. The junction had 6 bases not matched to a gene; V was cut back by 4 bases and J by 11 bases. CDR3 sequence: CASSWDRTEYTF. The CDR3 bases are TGTGCCAGCAGCTGGGACAGGACGGAGTACACCTTC.

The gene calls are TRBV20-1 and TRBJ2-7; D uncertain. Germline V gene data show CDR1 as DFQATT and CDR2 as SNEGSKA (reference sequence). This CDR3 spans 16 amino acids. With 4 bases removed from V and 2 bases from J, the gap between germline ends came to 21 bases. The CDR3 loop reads CSATVLLGLPPYEQYF. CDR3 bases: TGCAGTGCTACCGTTTTATTGGGTCTACCCCCCTACGAGCAGTACTTC.

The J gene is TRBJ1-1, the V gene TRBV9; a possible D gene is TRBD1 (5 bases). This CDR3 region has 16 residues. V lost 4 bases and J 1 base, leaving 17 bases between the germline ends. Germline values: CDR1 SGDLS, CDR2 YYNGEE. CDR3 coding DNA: TGTGCCAGCAGCCCTCGTGCTGGGGGTGCGAACACTGAAGCTTTCTTT. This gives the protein CASSPRAGGANTEAFF.

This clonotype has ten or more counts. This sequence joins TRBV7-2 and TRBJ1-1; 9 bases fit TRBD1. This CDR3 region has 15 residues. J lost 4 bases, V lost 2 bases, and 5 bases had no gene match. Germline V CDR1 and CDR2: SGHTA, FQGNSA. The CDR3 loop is CASSLTWTGATEAFF. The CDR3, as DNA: TGTGCCAGCAGCTTAACCTGGACAGGGGCCACTGAAGCTTTCTTT.

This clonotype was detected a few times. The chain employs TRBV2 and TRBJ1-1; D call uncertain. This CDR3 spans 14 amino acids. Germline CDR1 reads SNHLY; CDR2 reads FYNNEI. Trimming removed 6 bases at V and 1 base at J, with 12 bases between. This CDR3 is CASRAQEQNTEAFF. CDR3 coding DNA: TGTGCCAGCAGAGCCCAGGAACAGAACACTGAAGCTTTCTTT. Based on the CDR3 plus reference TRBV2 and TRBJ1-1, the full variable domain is EPEVTQTPSHQVTQMGQEVILRCVPISNHLYFYWYRQILGQKVEFLVSFYNNEISEKSEIFDDQFSVERPDGSNFTLKIRSTKLEDSAMYFCASRAQEQNTEAFFGQGTRLTVV.

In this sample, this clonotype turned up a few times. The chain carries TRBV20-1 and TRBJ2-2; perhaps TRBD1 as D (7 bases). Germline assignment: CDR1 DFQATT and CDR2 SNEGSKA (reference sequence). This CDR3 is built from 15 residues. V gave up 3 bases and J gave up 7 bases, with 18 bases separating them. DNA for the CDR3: TGCAGTGCTAGTTTAAGTGGAGGGGGCAGCGGGGAGCTGTTTTTT. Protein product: CSASLSGGGSGELFF.

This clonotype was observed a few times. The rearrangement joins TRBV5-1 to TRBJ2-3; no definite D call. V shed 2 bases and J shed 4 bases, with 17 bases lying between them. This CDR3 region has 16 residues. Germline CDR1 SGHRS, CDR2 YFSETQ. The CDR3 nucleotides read TGCGCCAGCAGCTTCTCACCTCCCACCGACGCAGATACGCAGTATTTT. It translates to CASSFSPPTDADTQYF.

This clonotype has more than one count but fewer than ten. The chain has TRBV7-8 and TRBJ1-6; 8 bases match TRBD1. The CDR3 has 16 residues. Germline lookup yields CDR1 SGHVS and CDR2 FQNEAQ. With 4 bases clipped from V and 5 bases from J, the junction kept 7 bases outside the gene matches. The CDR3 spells CASSYRGGQDNSPLHF. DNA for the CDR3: TGTGCCAGCAGCTACCGCGGGGGACAGGATAATTCACCCCTCCACTTT. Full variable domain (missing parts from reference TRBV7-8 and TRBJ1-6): GAGVSQSPRYKVAKRGQDVALRCDPISGHVSLFWYQQALGQGPEFLTYFQNEAQLDKSGLPSDRFFAERPEGSVSTLKIQRTQQEDSAVYLCASSYRGGQDNSPLHFGNGTRLTVT.

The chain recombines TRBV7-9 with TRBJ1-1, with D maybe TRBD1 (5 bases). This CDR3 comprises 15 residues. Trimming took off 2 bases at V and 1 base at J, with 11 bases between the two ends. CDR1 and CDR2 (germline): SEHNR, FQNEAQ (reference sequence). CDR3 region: CASSLTQGRNTEAFF. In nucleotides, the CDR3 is TGTGCCAGCAGCTTAACGCAGGGTCGGAACACTGAAGCTTTCTTT.

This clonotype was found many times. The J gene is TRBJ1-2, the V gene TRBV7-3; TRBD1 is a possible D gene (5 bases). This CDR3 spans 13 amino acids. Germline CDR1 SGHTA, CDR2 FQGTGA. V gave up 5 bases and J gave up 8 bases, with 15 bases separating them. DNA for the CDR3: TGTGCCAGCAGCAGGGACGGAGCAGGCGGCTACACCTTC. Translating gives CASSRDGAGGYTF.

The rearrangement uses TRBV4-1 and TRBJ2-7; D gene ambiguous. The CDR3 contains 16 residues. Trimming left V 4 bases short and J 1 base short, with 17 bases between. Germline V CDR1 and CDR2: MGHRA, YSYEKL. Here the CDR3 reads CASSLLLDPRSYEQYF. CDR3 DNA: TGCGCCAGCAGCCTCCTCTTGGACCCCAGGTCCTACGAGCAGTACTTC.

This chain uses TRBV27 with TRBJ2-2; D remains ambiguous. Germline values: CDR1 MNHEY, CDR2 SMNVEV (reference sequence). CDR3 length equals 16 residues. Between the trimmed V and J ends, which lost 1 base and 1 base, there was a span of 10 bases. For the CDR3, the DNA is TGTGCCAGCAGTTTATTCGGCCCCTGGAACACCGGGGAGCTGTTTTTT. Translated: CASSLFGPWNTGELFF.

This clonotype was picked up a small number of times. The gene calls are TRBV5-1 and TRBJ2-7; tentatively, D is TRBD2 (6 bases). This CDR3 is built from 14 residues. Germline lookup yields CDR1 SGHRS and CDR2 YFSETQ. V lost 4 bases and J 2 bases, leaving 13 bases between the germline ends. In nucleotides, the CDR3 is TGCGCCAGCAGCCCATCGCCGGGGGCCTACGAGCAGTACTTC. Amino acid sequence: CASSPSPGAYEQYF.

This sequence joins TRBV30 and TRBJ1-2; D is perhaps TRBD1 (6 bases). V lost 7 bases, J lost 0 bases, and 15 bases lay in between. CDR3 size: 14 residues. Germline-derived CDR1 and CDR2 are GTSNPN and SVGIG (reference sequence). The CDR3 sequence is CAFIPGHPNYGYTF. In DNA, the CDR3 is TGTGCCTTTATTCCGGGACATCCTAACTATGGCTACACCTTC. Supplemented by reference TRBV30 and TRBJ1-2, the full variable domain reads SQTIHQWPATLVQPVGSPLSLECTVEGTSNPNLYWYRQAAGRGLQLLFYSVGIGQISSEVPQNLSASRPQDRQFILSSKKLLLSDSGFYLCAFIPGHPNYGYTFGSGTRLTVV.